This T cell receptor beta chain was sequenced for a study of OX40 agonist ivuxolimab in advanced cancers. Looking at the study overall: Eligibility admitted prior anti-PD-1, anti-PD-L1 or anti-CTLA-4 therapy; around 38% had some.

General study points: The study found that CD8+ T cells averaged more expanded clones than CD4+.

Comment on this clone: Antigen unknown.

TCRdb keeps only in-frame clones here, not all; method: immunoSEQ multiplex PCR. Among around 60,000 clones listed, 80% to 95% were seen once. CDR1 and CDR2 (germline): SGHTS, YDEGEE. The CDR3 is 14 amino acids. After removal of 5 bases from V and 4 bases from J, the junction contained 3 bases not matched to a gene. The chain combines TRBV5-8 with TRBJ2-1, with 10 bases fitting TRBD2. The sequencing used CD4+ or CD8+ T cells sorted from blood, collected in a trial of the OX40 agonist ivuxolimab. The TCR sequence derives from an adult with an advanced solid tumor such as melanoma, head and neck, liver or kidney cancer. The CDR3 sequence: CASRLAGGYNEQFF. For the CDR3, the DNA is TGTGCCAGCAGGTTAGCGGGAGGTTACAATGAGCAGTTCTTC.